These 31 T cell receptor beta chains were all obtained from the same sample, sequenced in a study of shared clonotypes between healthy human individuals. Measured with immunoSEQ multiplex PCR; TCRdb has only the in-frame clones, and not every one. The table records a few million clones, just over 90% of them present only once. Sequencing was performed on naive CD4+ T cells sorted from blood. Subset defined: CD45RA+ positively selected. The receptors originated from a man between 18 and 35 years old in good health.

The V gene is TRBV19, the J gene TRBJ1-5; D is possibly TRBD1 (5 bases). The CDR3 covers 15 residues. Germline CDR1 is LNHDA and CDR2 is SQIVND (reference sequence). V lost 6 bases and J lost 3, with 15 bases in between. The CDR3 sequence: CASSRDANNNQPQHF. The CDR3 DNA is TGTGCCAGTAGCAGGGACGCCAACAACAATCAGCCCCAGCATTTT.

The V and J genes are TRBV10-3 and TRBJ1-1; D not certain. The CDR3 has 14 amino acids. Trimming pared 10 bases from V and 3 bases from J, leaving 18 bases between. The germline gives CDR1 ENHRY, CDR2 SYGVKD. The CDR3 loop is CATSPPGDYTEAFF. The CDR3 nucleotides read TGTGCCACTAGCCCGCCCGGAGATTACACTGAAGCTTTCTTT.

The chain combines TRBV11-2 with TRBJ2-1; 7 nucleotides align to TRBD2. Germline V CDR1 and CDR2: SGHAT, FQNNGV. J lost 13 bases, V lost 2 bases, and 5 bases had no gene match. CDR3 length: 12 amino acids. The CDR3 DNA reads TGTGCCAGCAGCTTAAGCCTAGCGGACCAGTTCTTC. Amino acids: CASSLSLADQFF.

This chain uses TRBV6-6 with TRBJ1-3; D is uncertain. V was clipped by 2 bases and J by 0 bases, with 11 bases between them. The germline V gene encodes CDR1 MNHNY and CDR2 SVGAGI (reference sequence). CDR3 length equals 16 residues. CDR3 sequence reads: CASSYRVLSSGNTIYF. CDR3 bases: TGTGCCAGCAGTTACAGGGTTTTAAGCTCTGGAAACACCATATATTTT.

The CDR3 loop is CASSPREGRAYEQYF. The CDR3 DNA reads as TGTGCCAGCAGCCCCCGAGAGGGCAGGGCCTACGAGCAGTACTTC. The chain links TRBV7-2 to TRBJ2-7, with D perhaps TRBD1 or TRBD2 (5 bases each). The CDR3 loop spans 15 amino acids. The V end was cut by 5 bases, the J end by 2 bases, with 16 bases between. Germline V gives CDR1 SGHTA, CDR2 FQGNSA.

This chain links TRBV6-1 with TRBJ2-3, with 7 positions matching TRBD2. Germline trimming cut 2 bases from V and 2 bases from J; bases unmatched to any gene: 7. Germline CDR1 is MNHNS and CDR2 is SASEGT. The CDR3 consists of 16 residues. CDR3 sequence: CASSESSGAPTDTQYF. For the CDR3, the DNA is TGTGCCAGCAGTGAATCGAGCGGGGCACCCACAGATACGCAGTATTTT.

The chain carries TRBV6-5 and TRBJ1-4; 7 nucleotides line up with TRBD1. V shed 6 bases and J 8 bases; nucleotides not matched to a gene: 15. Germline CDR1 reads MNHEY; CDR2 reads SVGAGI. This CDR3 contains 16 residues. The CDR3 nucleotides read TGTGCCAGCAGGTACAGCATAGGGGGCACTTCAGAAAAACTGTTTTTT. Its translation is CASRYSIGGTSEKLFF.

CDR3 sequence (DNA): TGTGCCAGTAGTATAGGTGGTAATGAAAAACTGTTTTTT. This sequence encodes CASSIGGNEKLFF. V usage is TRBV19 and J usage is TRBJ1-4, with unresolved D. Deletions cut 1 base from V and 4 bases from J, with 4 bases between. The CDR3 is 13 amino acids. CDR1 LNHDA and CDR2 SQIVND come from the germline V gene (reference sequence).

This clone was seen a few times. The chain has TRBV5-1 and TRBJ1-1; unclear D gene. The germline V gene has CDR1 SGHRS and CDR2 YFSETQ. The CDR3 covers 13 residues. V was shortened by 1 base and J by 3 bases, with 7 bases between the two germline ends. CDR3 coding DNA: TGCGCCAGCAGCTTGTACACAGACACTGAAGCTTTCTTT. Protein product: CASSLYTDTEAFF.

J is TRBJ1-1 and V is TRBV10-3; the D is unclear. Per germline, CDR1 ENHRY and CDR2 SYGVKD. CDR3 length: 12 residues. The V end lost 6 bases, the J end lost 12 bases, and 17 bases lay between the germline ends. As DNA, the CDR3 is TGTGCCATCAGGCGTGGGCCTTCCGAGACTTTCTTT. It yields the protein CAIRRGPSETFF.

V is TRBV30 and J is TRBJ2-2; 7 nucleotides agree with TRBD1. The CDR3 totals 12 residues. V lost 5 bases and J lost 3; bases outside the gene matches: 0. Per germline, CDR1 GTSNPN and CDR2 SVGIG (reference sequence). The CDR3 reads CAWDRDTGELFF. The CDR3 DNA is TGTGCCTGGGACAGGGACACCGGGGAGCTGTTTTTT.

The chain couples TRBV6-1 to TRBJ2-5, with a possible D match to TRBD1 (7 bases). Trimming removed 11 bases at V and 11 bases at J, with 21 bases between. The CDR3 has 12 amino acids. Germline V gene sequence: CDR1 MNHNS, CDR2 SASEGT. The CDR3 loop reads CAGGGTGVPQYF. For the CDR3, the DNA is TGTGCCGGAGGGGGAACAGGGGTTCCGCAGTACTTC.

The rearrangement joins TRBV7-9 to TRBJ1-6; TRBD1 agrees at 7 bases. The germline gives CDR1 SEHNR, CDR2 FQNEAQ (reference sequence). The CDR3 totals 15 residues. V lost 4 bases and J lost 7; bases outside the gene matches: 7. Here the CDR3 DNA reads TGTGCCAGCAGCTCGCAGGGGGTACGAAATTCACCCCTCCACTTT. This sequence encodes CASSSQGVRNSPLHF.

This chain links TRBV10-2 with TRBJ1-1; D unresolved. Trimming took off 6 bases at V and 4 bases at J, with 18 bases between the two ends. The CDR3 covers 15 residues. The germline V gene has CDR1 WSHSY and CDR2 SAAADI. The CDR3 bases are TGCGCCAGCAGAAGGACCGGGCAGCCCTTCACTGAAGCTTTCTTT. Amino acids: CASRRTGQPFTEAFF.

This chain links TRBV19 with TRBJ2-3; 7 bases map to TRBD2. CDR1 is LNHDA and CDR2 is SQIVND in the germline V gene (reference sequence). This CDR3 has 14 amino acids. Trimming cost V 6 bases and J 3 bases; bases outside gene matches: 6. The CDR3 loop is CASRPGLSTDTQYF. Here the CDR3 DNA reads TGTGCCAGTAGGCCGGGACTATCTACAGATACGCAGTATTTT.

V and J are TRBV2 and TRBJ2-1; 7 bases match TRBD1. Germline V gene sequence: CDR1 SNHLY, CDR2 FYNNEI. Unmatched junction bases numbered 10, after V lost 6 bases and J lost 5 bases. CDR3 length equals 15 residues. The CDR3 loop reads CASRLTGVGNNEQFF. In DNA, the CDR3 is TGTGCCAGCAGGCTTACAGGGGTTGGAAACAATGAGCAGTTCTTC.

In this sample, this clone turned up a few times. Other DNA sequences in the sample encode the same CDR3. This chain links TRBV10-3 with TRBJ2-7; no clear D gene. V was shortened by 3 bases and J by 3 bases, with 3 bases between the two germline ends. The CDR3 consists of 11 residues. Germline assignment: CDR1 ENHRY and CDR2 SYGVKD. The CDR3 is CAISDFYEQYF. CDR3 coding DNA: TGTGCCATCAGTGATTTCTACGAGCAGTACTTC.

V is TRBV6-1 and J is TRBJ2-2, with 10 bases fitting TRBD2. The CDR3 length is 15 residues. Germline V gives CDR1 MNHNS, CDR2 SASEGT. Trimming removed 5 bases from V and 6 bases from J; junction bases left unmatched: 6. The CDR3 sequence: CASSSPSGGPGELFF. In nucleotides, the CDR3 is TGTGCCAGCAGTTCTCCTAGCGGGGGCCCCGGGGAGCTGTTTTTT.

The rearrangement joins TRBV6-5 to TRBJ2-7; D remains ambiguous. V was pared by 5 bases and J by 9 bases, with 14 bases between. This CDR3 has 12 amino acids. Germline V CDR1 and CDR2: MNHEY, SVGAGI. The chain's CDR3 is CASSGRKSRQYF. In DNA, the CDR3 is TGTGCCAGCAGTGGCAGGAAATCTAGGCAGTACTTC.

V is TRBV6-6 and J is TRBJ2-5; D perhaps matches TRBD2 (6 bases). The CDR3 totals 15 residues. Looked up from germline, CDR1 is MNHNY and CDR2 is SVGAGI (reference sequence). V was trimmed by 4 bases and J by 2 bases, leaving 14 bases between them. CDR3 sequence: CASSSQAAGQETQYF. DNA for the CDR3: TGTGCCAGCAGTTCACAGGCGGCGGGGCAAGAGACCCAGTACTTC.

Concerning this clone itself: Other nucleotide sequences in the sample specify the same CDR3. This chain links TRBV2 with TRBJ2-3; unclear D gene. V shed 1 base and J shed 4 bases, with 3 bases lying between them. Germline loops: CDR1 SNHLY, CDR2 FYNNEI. The CDR3 is 12 amino acids. The CDR3 protein is CASSEEADTQYF. CDR3 bases: TGTGCCAGCAGTGAAGAAGCAGATACGCAGTATTTT.

CDR3 nucleotide sequence: TGTGCCAGCAGCTTGGGTGAACAGGGCCCGATTAATGAAAAACTGTTTTTT. The encoded protein is CASSLGEQGPINEKLFF. This chain links TRBV5-4 with TRBJ1-4; possible D gene TRBD1, 6 bases. Germline V gives CDR1 SGHNT, CDR2 YYREEE (reference sequence). Deletions cut 0 bases from V and 4 bases from J, with 16 bases between. The CDR3 loop spans 17 amino acids.

The rearrangement links TRBV27 to TRBJ2-7, with 8 bases fitting TRBD2. Trimming took 4 bases from V and 4 from J; bases not matched to a gene: 9. Germline CDR1 and CDR2: MNHEY and SMNVEV (reference sequence). This CDR3 comprises 15 residues. CDR3 in DNA: TGTGCCAGCAGTTCCCTCACTAGCGGCAAGTACGAGCAGTACTTC. It encodes CASSSLTSGKYEQYF.

The chain employs TRBV9 and TRBJ2-2; D is perhaps TRBD1 or TRBD2 (5 bases each). Germline V gene data show CDR1 as SGDLS and CDR2 as YYNGEE. V was trimmed by 4 bases and J by 1 base, leaving 14 bases between them. CDR3 size: 16 residues. In nucleotides, the CDR3 is TGTGCCAGCAGCCCTACTGGGGGAGTGAACACCGGGGAGCTGTTTTTT. Its translation is CASSPTGGVNTGELFF.

The chain recombines TRBV13 with TRBJ2-5; D perhaps matches TRBD1 (6 bases). The CDR3 contains 14 residues. Germline lookup yields CDR1 PRHDT and CDR2 FYEKMQ (reference sequence). Trimming removed 2 bases at V and 4 bases at J, with 11 bases between. Written as DNA, the CDR3 is TGTGCCAGCAGCTTATTACAGGGTGTAGAGACCCAGTACTTC. Translation gives CASSLLQGVETQYF.

This clone came up once. V and J are TRBV7-9 and TRBJ2-7; a weak D match, TRBD1 (5 bases). CDR1 and CDR2 from the germline V gene are SEHNR and FQNEAQ (reference sequence). V lost 6 bases to trimming and J lost 0 bases, with 12 bases between them. The CDR3 is 14 amino acids. CDR3 DNA sequence: TGTGCCAGCAGATCAGGGCCAAGCTCCTACGAGCAGTACTTC. Its protein product is CASRSGPSSYEQYF.

This rearrangement joins TRBV5-1 to TRBJ1-2; 9 bases match TRBD1. Losses at the gene ends were 4 bases for V and 6 bases for J; bases not matched to a gene: 10. CDR1 and CDR2 from the germline V gene are SGHRS and YFSETQ. This CDR3 is built from 15 residues. This CDR3 is CASSPAGTGIDGYTF. The CDR3 DNA sequence: TGCGCCAGCAGCCCTGCCGGGACAGGGATTGATGGCTACACCTTC.

CDR3 sequence reads: CASSLEASLWGTDTQYF. In DNA form, the CDR3 reads TGCGCCAGCAGCTTGGAGGCTAGCTTGTGGGGCACAGATACGCAGTATTTT. The chain recombines TRBV5-1 with TRBJ2-3; D is possibly TRBD2 (5 bases). V was trimmed by 0 bases and J by 1 base, leaving 15 bases between them. The CDR3 spans 17 residues. Germline CDR1 SGHRS, CDR2 YFSETQ.

This clone was detected a few times. The V gene is TRBV30, the J gene TRBJ1-2, with 9 nucleotides matching TRBD1. The CDR3 length is 14 residues. The V and J ends lost 4 bases and 3 bases, in that order; junction bases with no gene match: 6. From germline, CDR1 is GTSNPN and CDR2 SVGIG (reference sequence). As DNA, the CDR3 is TGTGCCTGGAAATACCGGGACAGGGACTATGGCTACACCTTC. This gives the protein CAWKYRDRDYGYTF.

Worth noting for this clone: Mismatch with germline at one junction end may stem from a read error. The same CDR3 also results from other DNA sequences found in this sample. This chain's CDR3 is CASSHRQGLKNTEAFF. The CDR3 nucleotides read TGTGCCAGCAGCCACCGACAGGGGTTGAAGAACACTGAGGCTTTCTTT. The rearrangement uses TRBV7-9 and TRBJ1-1, with 8 positions matching TRBD1. Germline-derived CDR1 and CDR2 are SEHNR and FQNEAQ (reference sequence). The length of the CDR3 is 16 residues.

The chain has TRBV4-1 and TRBJ1-1; the D gene is possibly TRBD1 (6 bases). Germline V lookup: CDR1 MGHRA, CDR2 YSYEKL. This CDR3 is 18 amino acids long. The V end was cut by 5 bases, the J end by 0 bases, with 22 bases between. CDR3 DNA sequence: TGCGCCAGCAGCTACCGTAGCGGGACGAGGGGGATGAACACTGAAGCTTTCTTT. It yields the protein CASSYRSGTRGMNTEAFF.